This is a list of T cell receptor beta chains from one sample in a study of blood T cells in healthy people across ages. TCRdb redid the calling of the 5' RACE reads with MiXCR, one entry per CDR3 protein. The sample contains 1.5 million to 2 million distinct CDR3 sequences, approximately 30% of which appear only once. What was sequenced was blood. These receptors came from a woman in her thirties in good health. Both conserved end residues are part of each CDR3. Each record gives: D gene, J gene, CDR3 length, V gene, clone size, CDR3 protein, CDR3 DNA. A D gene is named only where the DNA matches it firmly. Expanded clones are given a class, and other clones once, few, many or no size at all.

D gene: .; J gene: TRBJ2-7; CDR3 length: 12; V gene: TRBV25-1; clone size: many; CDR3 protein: CASSVGAEEQYF; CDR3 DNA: TGTGCCAGCAGTGTAGGGGCGGAGGAGCAGTACTTC
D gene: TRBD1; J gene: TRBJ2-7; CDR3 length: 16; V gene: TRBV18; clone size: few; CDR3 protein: CASSLSAGTGGYEQYF; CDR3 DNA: TGTGCCAGCTCACTTTCAGCCGGGACAGGCGGCTACGAGCAGTACTTC
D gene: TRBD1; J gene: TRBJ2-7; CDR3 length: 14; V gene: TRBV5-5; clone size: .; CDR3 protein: CASSVRDRANEQYF; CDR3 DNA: TGTGCCAGCAGCGTCCGGGACAGGGCTAACGAGCAGTACTTC
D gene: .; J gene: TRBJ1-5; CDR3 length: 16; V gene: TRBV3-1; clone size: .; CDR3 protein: CASSLTRLGRNQPQHF; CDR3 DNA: TGTGCCAGCAGCCTCACTCGGCTGGGGAGAAATCAGCCCCAGCATTTT
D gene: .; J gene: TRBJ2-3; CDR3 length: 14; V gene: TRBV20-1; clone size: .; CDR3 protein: CSATRGPQGDTQYF; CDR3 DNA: TGCAGTGCTACAAGGGGCCCCCAGGGGGATACGCAGTATTTT
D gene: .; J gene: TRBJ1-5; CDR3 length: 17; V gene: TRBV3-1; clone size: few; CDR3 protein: CASSLKRRQGDNQPQHF; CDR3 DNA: TGTGCCAGCAGCCTTAAAAGGAGGCAGGGAGACAATCAGCCCCAGCATTTT
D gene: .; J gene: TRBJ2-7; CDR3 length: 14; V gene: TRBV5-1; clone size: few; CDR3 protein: CASSSKLDNKEQYF; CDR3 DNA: TGCGCCAGCAGCTCGAAACTTGATAATAAGGAGCAGTACTTC
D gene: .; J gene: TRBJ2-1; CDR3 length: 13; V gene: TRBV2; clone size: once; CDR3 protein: CACSEQLNIEQFF; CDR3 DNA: TGTGCCTGCAGTGAACAACTCAACATTGAGCAGTTCTTC
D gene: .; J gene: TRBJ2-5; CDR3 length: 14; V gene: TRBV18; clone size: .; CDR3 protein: CASSPGDGIETQYF; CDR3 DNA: TGTGCCAGCTCACCCGGGGACGGTATAGAGACCCAGTACTTC
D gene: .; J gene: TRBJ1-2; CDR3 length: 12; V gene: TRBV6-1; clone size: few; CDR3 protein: CASSRSLYGYTF; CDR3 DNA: TGTGCCAGCAGTAGGAGTCTCTATGGCTACACCTTC
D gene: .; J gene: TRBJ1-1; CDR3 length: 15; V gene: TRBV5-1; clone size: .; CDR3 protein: CASSIDVQGNTEAFF; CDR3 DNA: TGCGCCAGCAGCATTGATGTGCAGGGTAACACTGAAGCTTTCTTT
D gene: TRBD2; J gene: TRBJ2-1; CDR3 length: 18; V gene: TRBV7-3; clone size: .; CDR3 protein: CAGSPTPGGLAGYDEQFF; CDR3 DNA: TGTGCCGGCAGCCCAACCCCCGGAGGGCTAGCGGGGTACGATGAGCAGTTCTTC
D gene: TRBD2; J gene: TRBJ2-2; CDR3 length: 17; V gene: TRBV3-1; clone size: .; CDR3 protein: CASSQDGLAGVTGELFF; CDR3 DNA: TGTGCCAGCAGCCAAGATGGACTAGCGGGGGTCACCGGGGAGTTGTTTTTT
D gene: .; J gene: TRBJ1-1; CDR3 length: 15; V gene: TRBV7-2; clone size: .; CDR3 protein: CASTVSPGQNTEAFF; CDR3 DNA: TGTGCCAGCACCGTCAGTCCGGGACAGAACACTGAAGCTTTCTTT
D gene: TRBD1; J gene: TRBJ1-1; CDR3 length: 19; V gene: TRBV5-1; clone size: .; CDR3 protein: CASSRNRDRARRGNTEAFF; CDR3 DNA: TGCGCCAGCAGCAGAAACCGGGACAGGGCAAGACGCGGGAACACTGAAGCTTTCTTT
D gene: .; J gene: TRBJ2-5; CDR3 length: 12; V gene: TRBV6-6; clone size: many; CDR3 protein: CASSYSGETQYF; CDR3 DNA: TGTGCCAGCAGTTACTCTGGGGAGACCCAGTACTTC
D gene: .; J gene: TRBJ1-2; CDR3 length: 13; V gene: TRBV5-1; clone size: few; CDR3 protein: CASSSDTMGGYTF; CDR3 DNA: TGCGCCAGCAGCTCCGACACTATGGGTGGCTACACCTTC
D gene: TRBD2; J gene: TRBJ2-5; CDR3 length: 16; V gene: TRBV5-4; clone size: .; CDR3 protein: CASSLNLAGGLETQYF; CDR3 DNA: TGTGCCAGCAGCTTGAATCTAGCGGGGGGGTTGGAGACCCAGTACTTC
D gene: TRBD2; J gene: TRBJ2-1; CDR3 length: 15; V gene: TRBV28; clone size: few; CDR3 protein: CASSLSGSGDNEQFF; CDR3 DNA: TGTGCCAGCAGCCTTAGCGGGAGTGGCGACAATGAGCAGTTCTTC
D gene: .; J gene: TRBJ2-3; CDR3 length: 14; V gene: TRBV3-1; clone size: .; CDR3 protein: CASSRQTRTDTQYF; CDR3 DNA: TGTGCCAGCAGCCGACAGACTAGGACAGATACGCAGTATTTT
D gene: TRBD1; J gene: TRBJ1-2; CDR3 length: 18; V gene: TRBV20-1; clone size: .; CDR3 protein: CSARRSGTGRLSGYGYTF; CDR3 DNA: TGCAGTGCTAGACGTTCCGGGACAGGGAGGTTATCAGGCTATGGCTACACCTTC
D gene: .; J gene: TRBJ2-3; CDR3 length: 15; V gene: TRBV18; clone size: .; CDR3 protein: CASSLRASSTDTQYF; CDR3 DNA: TGTGCCAGCTCACTTCGCGCGAGTAGCACGGATACGCAGTATTTT
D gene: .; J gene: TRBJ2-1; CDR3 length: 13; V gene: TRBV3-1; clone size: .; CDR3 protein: CASSQFTGNEQFF; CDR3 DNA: TGTGCCAGCAGCCAATTCACCGGAAATGAGCAGTTCTTC
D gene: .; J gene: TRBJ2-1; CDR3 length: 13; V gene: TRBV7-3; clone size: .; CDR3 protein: CSSSLDEAARQFF; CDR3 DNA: TGTTCCAGCAGCTTAGACGAGGCGGCTAGGCAGTTCTTC
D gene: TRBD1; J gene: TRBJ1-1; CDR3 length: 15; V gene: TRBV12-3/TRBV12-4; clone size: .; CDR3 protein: CASRTGGVMNTEAFF; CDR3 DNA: TGTGCCAGCAGGACAGGGGGCGTCATGAACACTGAAGCTTTCTTT
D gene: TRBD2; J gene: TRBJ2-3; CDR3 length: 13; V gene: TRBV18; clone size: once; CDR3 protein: CASSASGADTQYF; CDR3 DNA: TGTGCCAGCTCGGCTAGCGGGGCCGATACGCAGTATTTT
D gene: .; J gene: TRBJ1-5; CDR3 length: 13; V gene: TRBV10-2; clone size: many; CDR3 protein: CASSGPSNQPQHF; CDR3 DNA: TGCGCCAGTTCGGGACCGAGCAATCAGCCCCAGCATTTT
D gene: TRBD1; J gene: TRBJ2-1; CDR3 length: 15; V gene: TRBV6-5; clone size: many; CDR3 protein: CASSHDRGSYNEQFF; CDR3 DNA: TGTGCCAGCAGTCACGACAGGGGTTCCTACAATGAGCAGTTCTTC
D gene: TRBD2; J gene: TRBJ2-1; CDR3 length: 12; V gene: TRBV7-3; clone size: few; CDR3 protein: CASSFSGTEQFF; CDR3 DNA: TGTGCCAGCAGCTTTAGCGGGACTGAGCAGTTCTTC
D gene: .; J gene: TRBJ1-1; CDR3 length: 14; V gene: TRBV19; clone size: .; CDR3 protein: CASNQQDRGTEAFF; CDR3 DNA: TGTGCCAGTAATCAACAGGACCGGGGGACTGAAGCTTTCTTT
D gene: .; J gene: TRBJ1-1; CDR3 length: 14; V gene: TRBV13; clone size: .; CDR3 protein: CASSGHGRNTEAFF; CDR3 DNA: TGTGCCAGCAGTGGACATGGGAGGAACACTGAAGCTTTCTTT
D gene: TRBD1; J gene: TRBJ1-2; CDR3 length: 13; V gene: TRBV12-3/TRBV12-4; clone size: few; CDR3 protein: CASRSGQGEGYTF; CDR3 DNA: TGTGCCAGCAGGTCGGGACAGGGCGAAGGCTACACCTTC
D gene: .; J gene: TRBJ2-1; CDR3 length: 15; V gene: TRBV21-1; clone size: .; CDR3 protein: CASSKAPGGYNEQFF; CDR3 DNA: TGTGCCAGCAGCAAGGCTCCAGGAGGCTACAATGAGCAGTTCTTC
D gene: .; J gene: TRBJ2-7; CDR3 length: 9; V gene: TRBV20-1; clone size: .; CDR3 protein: CPVSREQYF; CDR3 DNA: TGCCCTGTCTCGCGCGAGCAGTACTTC
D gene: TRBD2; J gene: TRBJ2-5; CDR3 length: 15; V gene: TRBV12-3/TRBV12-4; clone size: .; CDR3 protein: CASNVRLAGGETQYF; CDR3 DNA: TGTGCCAGCAATGTGCGACTAGCGGGAGGAGAGACCCAGTACTTC
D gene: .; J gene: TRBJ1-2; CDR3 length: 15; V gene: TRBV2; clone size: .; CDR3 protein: CASIPGGFQNDGYTF; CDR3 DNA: TGTGCCAGCATCCCGGGGGGGTTCCAAAACGATGGCTACACCTTC
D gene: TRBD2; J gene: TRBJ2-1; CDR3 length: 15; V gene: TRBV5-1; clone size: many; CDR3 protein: CASRVAGGPRNEQFF; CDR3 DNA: TGCGCCAGCAGGGTTGCGGGGGGGCCTCGGAATGAGCAGTTCTTC
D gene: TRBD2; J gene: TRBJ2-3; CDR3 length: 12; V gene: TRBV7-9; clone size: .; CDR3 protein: CASSLSGASLYF; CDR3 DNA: TGTGCCAGCAGCCTTAGCGGGGCAAGCTTGTATTTT
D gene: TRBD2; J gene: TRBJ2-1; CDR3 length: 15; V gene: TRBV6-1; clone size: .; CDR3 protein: CASSTRTSDYNEQFF; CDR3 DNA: TGTGCCAGCAGTACCCGGACTAGCGACTACAATGAGCAGTTCTTC
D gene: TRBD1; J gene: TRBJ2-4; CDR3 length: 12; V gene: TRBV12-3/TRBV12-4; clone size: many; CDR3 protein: CASSFDRDVQYF; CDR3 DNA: TGTGCCAGCAGCTTCGACAGGGATGTTCAGTACTTC
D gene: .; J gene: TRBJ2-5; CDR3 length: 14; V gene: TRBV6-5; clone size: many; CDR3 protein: CASSRRQAQETQYF; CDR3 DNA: TGTGCCAGCAGCCGAAGACAGGCCCAAGAGACCCAGTACTTC
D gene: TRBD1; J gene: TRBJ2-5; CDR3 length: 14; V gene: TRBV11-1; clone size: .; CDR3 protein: CASNTGTGGETRYF; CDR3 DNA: TGTGCCAGCAACACCGGGACAGGGGGGGAGACCCGGTACTTC
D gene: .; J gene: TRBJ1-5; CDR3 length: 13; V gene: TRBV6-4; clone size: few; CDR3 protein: CASRLPYNQPQHF; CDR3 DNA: TGTGCCAGCAGGCTTCCATACAATCAGCCCCAGCATTTT
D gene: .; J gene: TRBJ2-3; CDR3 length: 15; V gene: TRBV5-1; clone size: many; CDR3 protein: CASSLGSLGTDTQYF; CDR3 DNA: TGCGCCAGCAGCTTGGGATCCCTAGGAACAGATACGCAGTATTTT
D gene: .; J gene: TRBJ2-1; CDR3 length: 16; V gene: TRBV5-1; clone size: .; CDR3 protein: CASSPHGGGAGNEQFF; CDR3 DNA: TGCGCCAGCAGCCCCCATGGAGGGGGGGCGGGAAATGAGCAGTTCTTC
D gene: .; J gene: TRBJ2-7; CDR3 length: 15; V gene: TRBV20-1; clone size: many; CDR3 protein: CSARDTGGHSYEQYF; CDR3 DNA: TGCAGTGCTAGGGATACAGGTGGCCACTCCTACGAGCAGTACTTC
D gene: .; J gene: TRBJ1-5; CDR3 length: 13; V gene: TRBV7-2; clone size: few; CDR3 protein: CASSRVALQPQHF; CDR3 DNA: TGTGCCAGCAGCCGTGTAGCGCTTCAGCCCCAGCATTTT
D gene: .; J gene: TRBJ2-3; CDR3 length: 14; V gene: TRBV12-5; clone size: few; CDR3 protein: CASGLVGDSSTQYF; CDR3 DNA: TGTGCTAGTGGTTTGGTCGGGGACTCGAGTACGCAGTATTTT